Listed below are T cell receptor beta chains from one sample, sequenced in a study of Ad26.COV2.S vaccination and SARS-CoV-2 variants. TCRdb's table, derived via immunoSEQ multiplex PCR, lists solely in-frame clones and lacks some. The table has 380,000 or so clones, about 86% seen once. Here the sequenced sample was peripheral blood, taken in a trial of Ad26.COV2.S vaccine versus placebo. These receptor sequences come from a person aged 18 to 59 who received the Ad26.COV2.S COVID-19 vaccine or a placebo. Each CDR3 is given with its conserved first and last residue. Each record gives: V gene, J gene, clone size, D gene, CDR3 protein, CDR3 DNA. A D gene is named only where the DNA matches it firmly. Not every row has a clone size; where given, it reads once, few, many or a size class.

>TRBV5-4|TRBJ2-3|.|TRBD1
CASSPGDRGSTDTQYF
TGTGCCAGCAGCCCCGGGGACAGGGGGAGCACAGATACGCAGTATTTT
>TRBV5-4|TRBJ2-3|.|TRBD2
CASSWPYLAGGSTDTQYF
TGTGCCAGCAGCTGGCCATATCTAGCGGGGGGGAGCACAGATACGCAGTATTTT
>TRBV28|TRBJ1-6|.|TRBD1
CASSAGTGLHWHF
TGTGCCAGCAGCGCCGGGACAGGCCTCCACTGGCACTTT
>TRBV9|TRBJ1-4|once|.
CASSVDGGGEKLFF
TGTGCCAGCAGCGTAGATGGGGGTGGTGAAAAACTGTTTTTT
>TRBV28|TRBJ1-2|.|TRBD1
CASSLSLRTGRGGYTF
TGTGCCAGCAGTTTGAGTCTCCGGACAGGGAGGGGTGGCTACACCTTC
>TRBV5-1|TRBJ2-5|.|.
CASSWGADRVQETQYF
TGCGCCAGCAGCTGGGGGGCAGATCGCGTCCAAGAGACCCAGTACTTC
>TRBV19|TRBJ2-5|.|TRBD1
CASSIDWTGQETQYF
TGTGCCAGTAGTATTGATTGGACAGGTCAAGAGACCCAGTACTTC
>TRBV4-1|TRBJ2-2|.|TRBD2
CASRKGVAGGSLANTGELFF
TGCGCCAGCAGGAAGGGGGTAGCGGGGGGTAGCCTCGCGAACACCGGGGAGCTGTTTTTT
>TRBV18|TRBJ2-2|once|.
CASSPGERRHDFNTGELFF
TGTGCCAGCTCACCCGGTGAGAGGCGCCACGACTTTAACACCGGGGAGCTGTTTTTT
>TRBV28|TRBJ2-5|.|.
CASNSRAETQYF
TGTGCCAGCAACTCAAGGGCGGAGACCCAGTACTTC
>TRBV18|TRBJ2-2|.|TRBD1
CASSPTLTGTNTGELFF
TGTGCCAGCTCACCCACTCTGACAGGGACGAACACCGGGGAGCTGTTTTTT
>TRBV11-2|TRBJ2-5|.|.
CASSSLVETQYF
TGTGCCAGCAGCTCTCTAGTAGAGACCCAGTACTTC
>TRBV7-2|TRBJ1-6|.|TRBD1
CASSGPGTGYSPLHF
TGTGCCAGCAGCGGCCCCGGGACAGGGTATTCACCCCTCCACTTT
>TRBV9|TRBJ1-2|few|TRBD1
CASSPRTGGGISGYTF
TGTGCCAGCAGCCCGAGGACAGGGGGCGGCATTAGTGGCTACACCTTC
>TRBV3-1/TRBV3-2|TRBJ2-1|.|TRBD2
CASSQGLAGGPHNEQFF
TGTGCCAGCAGCCAAGGACTAGCGGGAGGGCCACACAATGAGCAGTTCTTC
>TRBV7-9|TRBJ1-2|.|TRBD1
CASSHRDRVGGYTF
TGTGCCAGCAGCCACCGGGACAGGGTCGGTGGCTACACCTTC
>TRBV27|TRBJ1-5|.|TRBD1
CASRNRGLGQPQHF
TGTGCCAGCAGGAACAGGGGGTTAGGTCAGCCCCAGCATTTT
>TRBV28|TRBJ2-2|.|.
CASSLYTTGELFF
TGTGCCAGCAGTTTATATACGACCGGGGAGCTGTTTTTT
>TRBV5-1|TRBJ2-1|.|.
CASSRGEGRNEQFF
TGCGCCAGCAGCCGGGGCGAGGGGAGGAATGAGCAGTTCTTC
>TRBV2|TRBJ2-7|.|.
CASLRDTGSYEQYF
TGTGCCAGCCTCCGGGACACAGGTTCCTACGAGCAGTACTTC
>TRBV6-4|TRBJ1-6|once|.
CASSEGGSNSPLHF
TGTGCCAGCAGTGAAGGCGGTAGCAATTCACCCCTCCACTTT
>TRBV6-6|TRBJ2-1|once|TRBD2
CASRGGAGAENEQFF
TGTGCCAGCAGGGGGGGAGCGGGAGCCGAAAATGAGCAGTTCTTC
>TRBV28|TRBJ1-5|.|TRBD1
CASSTTGGRSNQPQHF
TGTGCCAGCAGCACCACAGGGGGCCGGAGCAATCAGCCCCAGCATTTT
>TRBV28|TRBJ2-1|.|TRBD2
CASSSLLAGVYNEQFF
TGTGCCAGCAGTTCCTTACTAGCGGGGGTATACAATGAGCAGTTCTTC
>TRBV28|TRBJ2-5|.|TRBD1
CASSLGTAQGETQYF
TGTGCCAGCAGTTTAGGGACAGCCCAGGGAGAGACCCAGTACTTC
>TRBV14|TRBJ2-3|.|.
CASSQDRGGTQYF
TGTGCCAGCAGCCAAGATAGAGGAGGTACGCAGTATTTT
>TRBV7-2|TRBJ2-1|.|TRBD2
CASSAGLAGVNEQFF
TGTGCCAGCAGCGCAGGACTAGCGGGGGTCAATGAGCAGTTCTTC
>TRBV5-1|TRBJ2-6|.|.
CASSLVGANVLTF
TGCGCCAGCAGCTTGGTCGGGGCCAACGTCCTGACTTTC
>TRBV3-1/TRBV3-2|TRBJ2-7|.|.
CASSLGGTGQYF
TGTGCCAGCAGCCTTGGTGGGACTGGGCAGTACTTC
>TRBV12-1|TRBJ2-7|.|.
CASSPPRGGNHEQYF
TGTGCCAGCAGCCCACCCCGAGGGGGTAACCACGAGCAGTACTTC
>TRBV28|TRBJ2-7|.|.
CAISYPGYEQYF
TGTGCCATCAGCTATCCAGGATACGAGCAGTACTTC
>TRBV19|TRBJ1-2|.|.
CASSDRRTANYGYTF
TGTGCCAGTAGTGACCGGCGGACAGCTAACTATGGCTACACCTTC
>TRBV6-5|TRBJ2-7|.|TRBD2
CASRTSGLSYEQYF
TGTGCCAGCAGAACTAGCGGGCTCTCCTACGAGCAGTACTTC
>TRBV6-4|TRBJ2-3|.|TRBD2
CASSDLAGPTDTQYF
TGTGCCAGCAGTGACTTAGCGGGACCCACAGATACGCAGTATTTT
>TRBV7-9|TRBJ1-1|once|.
CASSPRDTEAFF
TGTGCCAGCAGCCCGCGGGACACTGAAGCTTTCTTT
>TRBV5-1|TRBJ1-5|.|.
CASSLDRNQPQHF
TGCGCCAGCAGCCTCGACAGGAATCAGCCCCAGCATTTT
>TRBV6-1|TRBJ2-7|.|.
CASSELEAGAYEQYF
TGTGCCAGCAGTGAACTAGAAGCAGGGGCCTACGAGCAGTACTTC
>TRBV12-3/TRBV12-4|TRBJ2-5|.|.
CASSSTRETQYF
TGTGCCAGCAGTTCGACACGAGAGACCCAGTACTTC
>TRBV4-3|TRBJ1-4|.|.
CASSQERGFEKLFF
TGCGCCAGCAGCCAAGAACGGGGGTTCGAAAAACTGTTTTTT
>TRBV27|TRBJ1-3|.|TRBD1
CASSAGTASGNTIYF
TGTGCCAGCAGTGCTGGGACAGCCTCTGGAAACACCATATATTTT
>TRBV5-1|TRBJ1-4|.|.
CASSRSQGRGVNEKLFF
TGCGCCAGCAGCCGTTCCCAGGGGAGGGGTGTTAATGAAAAACTGTTTTTT
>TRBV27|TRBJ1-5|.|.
CASSSETLSNQPQHF
TGTGCCAGCAGTTCGGAGACACTTAGCAATCAGCCCCAGCATTTT
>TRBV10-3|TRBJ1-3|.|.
CAIRVYPGTNSGNTIYF
TGTGCCATCAGAGTCTATCCAGGCACTAACTCTGGAAACACCATATATTTT
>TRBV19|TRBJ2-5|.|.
CASSIGVETQYF
TGTGCCAGTAGTATAGGAGTAGAGACCCAGTACTTC
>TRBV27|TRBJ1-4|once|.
CASSHHLGGTNEKLFF
TGTGCCAGCAGCCACCACTTGGGGGGCACTAATGAAAAACTGTTTTTT
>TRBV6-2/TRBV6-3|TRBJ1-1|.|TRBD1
CASSQSTGGSGTEAFF
TGTGCCAGCAGCCAATCCACAGGGGGCTCAGGCACTGAAGCTTTCTTT
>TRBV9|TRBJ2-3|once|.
CASSPPQGSGYTQYF
TGTGCCAGCAGCCCCCCACAGGGTAGCGGATATACGCAGTATTTT
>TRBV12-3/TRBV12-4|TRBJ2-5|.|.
CASSFGGQETQYF
TGTGCCAGCAGTTTTGGCGGGCAAGAGACCCAGTACTTC
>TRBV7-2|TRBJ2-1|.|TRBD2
CASSSLRRTSGIVYNEQFF
TGTGCCAGCAGCTCCCTCCGTAGGACTAGCGGGATTGTCTACAATGAGCAGTTCTTC
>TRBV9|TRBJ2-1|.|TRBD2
CASSGGSGGSYNEQFF
TGTGCCAGCAGCGGGGGGAGCGGGGGATCCTACAATGAGCAGTTCTTC
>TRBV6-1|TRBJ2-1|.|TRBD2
CASSEQPTYGAGRGNEQFF
TGTGCCAGCAGTGAACAGCCGACGTACGGAGCGGGGAGGGGAAATGAGCAGTTCTTC
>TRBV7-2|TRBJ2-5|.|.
CASSPRMGETQYF
TGTGCCAGCAGCCCGAGGATGGGGGAGACCCAGTACTTC
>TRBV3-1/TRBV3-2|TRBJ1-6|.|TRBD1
CASSHYRDRESPLHF
TGTGCCAGCAGCCACTACCGGGACAGGGAATCACCCCTCCACTTT
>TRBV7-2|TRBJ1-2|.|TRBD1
CASSSGTARGYTF
TGTGCCAGCAGCTCGGGGACAGCGAGGGGCTACACCTTC
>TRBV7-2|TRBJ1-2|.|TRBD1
CASSRGQGASWDGYTF
TGTGCCAGCAGCCGGGGACAGGGGGCAAGTTGGGATGGCTACACCTTC
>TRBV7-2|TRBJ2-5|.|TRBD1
CASSPGTEETQYF
TGTGCCAGCAGCCCCGGGACAGAAGAGACCCAGTACTTC
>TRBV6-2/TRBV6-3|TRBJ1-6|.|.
CASSSAGADYNSPLHF
TGTGCCAGCAGCTCAGCCGGCGCAGACTATAATTCACCCCTCCACTTT
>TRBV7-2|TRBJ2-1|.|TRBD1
CASSLGQGPYNEQFF
TGTGCCAGCAGCTTGGGACAGGGTCCCTACAATGAGCAGTTCTTC
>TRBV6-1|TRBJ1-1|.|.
CASSEVSGRENTEAFF
TGTGCCAGCAGTGAAGTGTCCGGCAGGGAGAACACTGAAGCTTTCTTT
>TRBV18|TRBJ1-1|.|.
CASSPSDTEAFF
TGTGCCAGCTCACCGAGCGATACTGAAGCTTTCTTT